Listed below are T cell receptor beta chains from one sample, sequenced in a study of T cell repertoires in cytomegalovirus infection. TCRdb re-called the reads with MiXCR, one entry per CDR3 protein. There are about 200,000 distinct CDR3 sequences in the sample; roughly 9% occur only once, and approximately 4.2% lies in the top ten. The sample taken for sequencing was PBMCs. These receptors came from a human donor in good health (CMV status not recorded). Some clones in this sample may be carry-over from other donors' samples. Both conserved end residues are part of each CDR3. Fields, in order: D gene, CDR3 length, J gene, V gene, clone size, CDR3 DNA, CDR3 protein. A D gene is named only where the DNA matches it firmly. The listing skips clone size in some rows; elsewhere it reads once, few, many or a size class.

D gene: .; CDR3 length: 12; J gene: TRBJ2-3; V gene: TRBV15; clone size: few; CDR3 DNA: TGTGCCACCAGCAGAGCGGAAGATACGCAGTATTTT; CDR3 protein: CATSRAEDTQYF
D gene: .; CDR3 length: 14; J gene: TRBJ1-4; V gene: TRBV7-8; clone size: many; CDR3 DNA: TGTGCCAGCAGCTCGGTCGGCACGGCAGGGGTACTGTTTTTT; CDR3 protein: CASSSVGTAGVLFF
D gene: .; CDR3 length: 16; J gene: TRBJ1-2; V gene: TRBV5-6; clone size: many; CDR3 DNA: TGTGCCAGCAGCTTGGATCTACCGGGGCTTCTACATGGCTACACCTTC; CDR3 protein: CASSLDLPGLLHGYTF
D gene: TRBD2; CDR3 length: 14; J gene: TRBJ2-5; V gene: TRBV5-4; clone size: many; CDR3 DNA: TGTGCCAGCAGCTTCGGTCTAGCGGAAGAGACCCAGTACTTC; CDR3 protein: CASSFGLAEETQYF
D gene: TRBD1; CDR3 length: 13; J gene: TRBJ1-2; V gene: TRBV29-1; clone size: few; CDR3 DNA: TGCAGCGTTGTCCCCCGGGACAGGGGAACACTCACCTTC; CDR3 protein: CSVVPRDRGTLTF
D gene: TRBD2; CDR3 length: 20; J gene: TRBJ2-1; V gene: TRBV7-2; clone size: many; CDR3 DNA: TGTGCCAGCAGCTTAGGACTAGCGGGAGGTATTGCTGCCCTTCCCAATGAGCAGTTCTTC; CDR3 protein: CASSLGLAGGIAALPNEQFF
D gene: TRBD1; CDR3 length: 16; J gene: TRBJ2-7; V gene: TRBV7-2; clone size: many; CDR3 DNA: TGTGCCAGCAGCTCCCAAGCCGACAGGGGAAGGTACGAGCAGTACTTC; CDR3 protein: CASSSQADRGRYEQYF
D gene: .; CDR3 length: 14; J gene: TRBJ1-1; V gene: TRBV4-3; clone size: many; CDR3 DNA: TGCGCCAGCAGCCAAGGGACAGCAAACACTGAAGCTTTCTTT; CDR3 protein: CASSQGTANTEAFF
D gene: .; CDR3 length: 14; J gene: TRBJ1-5; V gene: TRBV28; clone size: many; CDR3 DNA: TGTGCCAGCAGTGTCCAGAATGGCAATCAGCCCCAGCATTTT; CDR3 protein: CASSVQNGNQPQHF
D gene: .; CDR3 length: 15; J gene: TRBJ2-2; V gene: TRBV19; clone size: few; CDR3 DNA: TGTGCCAGTAGGGCGGACAGACAGAACACCGGGGAGCTGTTTTTT; CDR3 protein: CASRADRQNTGELFF
D gene: TRBD1; CDR3 length: 16; J gene: TRBJ1-5; V gene: TRBV27; clone size: .; CDR3 DNA: TGTGCCAGCAGTTTATTCGGACAGGGGGAAGGCCAGCCCCAGCATTTT; CDR3 protein: CASSLFGQGEGQPQHF
D gene: .; CDR3 length: 16; J gene: TRBJ1-5; V gene: TRBV7-8; clone size: medium-sized; CDR3 DNA: TGTGCCAGCAGCTTAGCCCCGGGGGATAGCAATCAGCCCCAGCATTTT; CDR3 protein: CASSLAPGDSNQPQHF
D gene: TRBD2; CDR3 length: 16; J gene: TRBJ2-2; V gene: TRBV7-3; clone size: many; CDR3 DNA: TGTGCCAGCAGCGTTACTAGCGGGAGGGCCTACGGGGAGCTGTTTTTT; CDR3 protein: CASSVTSGRAYGELFF
D gene: .; CDR3 length: 14; J gene: TRBJ1-5; V gene: TRBV27; clone size: few; CDR3 DNA: TGTGCCAGCAGTTTCGAGGGTCCCCAACAGCCCCAGCATTTT; CDR3 protein: CASSFEGPQQPQHF
D gene: TRBD1; CDR3 length: 16; J gene: TRBJ2-1; V gene: TRBV7-2; clone size: many; CDR3 DNA: TGTGCCAGCAGCTTAGCCATAGGGACAGAATACAATGAGCAGTTCTTC; CDR3 protein: CASSLAIGTEYNEQFF
D gene: .; CDR3 length: 13; J gene: TRBJ1-1; V gene: TRBV14; clone size: many; CDR3 DNA: TGTGCCAGCAGCCCTTGGAGCCGCGAGGAAGCTTTCTTT; CDR3 protein: CASSPWSREEAFF
D gene: .; CDR3 length: 11; J gene: TRBJ2-5; V gene: TRBV10-3; clone size: .; CDR3 DNA: TGTGCCATCGGGACTCAGGAGACCCAGTACTTC; CDR3 protein: CAIGTQETQYF
D gene: TRBD1; CDR3 length: 13; J gene: TRBJ1-3; V gene: TRBV7-2; clone size: many; CDR3 DNA: TGTGCCAGCAGTCGGGACAGGTCGGACACCATATATTTT; CDR3 protein: CASSRDRSDTIYF
D gene: .; CDR3 length: 15; J gene: TRBJ2-7; V gene: TRBV14; clone size: many; CDR3 DNA: TGTGCCAGCAGCCAAGCGTCCGGGGTCCGCTACGAGCAGTACTTC; CDR3 protein: CASSQASGVRYEQYF
D gene: .; CDR3 length: 15; J gene: TRBJ1-1; V gene: TRBV11-2; clone size: .; CDR3 DNA: TGTGCCAGCAGGCACACCGAAGAACAGGGTGCTGAAGCTTTCTTT; CDR3 protein: CASRHTEEQGAEAFF
D gene: .; CDR3 length: 15; J gene: TRBJ1-3; V gene: TRBV18; clone size: few; CDR3 DNA: TGTGCCAGCTCCCCCCAAATGGTCTCTGGAAACACCATATATTTT; CDR3 protein: CASSPQMVSGNTIYF
D gene: .; CDR3 length: 18; J gene: TRBJ1-3; V gene: TRBV12-3/TRBV12-4; clone size: many; CDR3 DNA: TGTGCCCCCAGATTTCCCCCGGGACAAATATTCTCTGGAAACACCATATATTTT; CDR3 protein: CAPRFPPGQIFSGNTIYF
D gene: .; CDR3 length: 12; J gene: TRBJ1-1; V gene: TRBV19; clone size: .; CDR3 DNA: TGTGCCAGTAGTTCCTTGGGATCTGAAGCTTGCTTT; CDR3 protein: CASSSLGSEACF
D gene: .; CDR3 length: 16; J gene: TRBJ1-5; V gene: TRBV7-2; clone size: many; CDR3 DNA: TGTGCCAGCAGCTCTTCCGGTGGGGCGGGCAATCAGCCCCAGCATTTT; CDR3 protein: CASSSSGGAGNQPQHF
D gene: .; CDR3 length: 13; J gene: TRBJ2-6; V gene: TRBV28; clone size: many; CDR3 DNA: TGTGCCAGCAGACCTACGGGAGCCAACGTCCTGACTTTC; CDR3 protein: CASRPTGANVLTF
D gene: TRBD1; CDR3 length: 19; J gene: TRBJ2-4; V gene: TRBV28; clone size: many; CDR3 DNA: TGTGCCAGCAGTGCCCTCCCAGAGACAGGGGACAGATCCAAAAACATTCAGTACTTC; CDR3 protein: CASSALPETGDRSKNIQYF
D gene: .; CDR3 length: 14; J gene: TRBJ2-1; V gene: TRBV6-2/TRBV6-3; clone size: many; CDR3 DNA: TGTGCCACCGCCTCTAGGGGAAGTGGCAATGAGCAGTTCTTC; CDR3 protein: CATASRGSGNEQFF
D gene: .; CDR3 length: 14; J gene: TRBJ1-4; V gene: TRBV20-1; clone size: few; CDR3 DNA: TGCAGTGCTCCAGACAACAGGGTGGGTGAAAAACTGTTTTTT; CDR3 protein: CSAPDNRVGEKLFF
D gene: .; CDR3 length: 13; J gene: TRBJ1-5; V gene: TRBV20-1; clone size: few; CDR3 DNA: TGCAGTGCCACGGGACTGGGTAATCAGCCCCAGCATTTT; CDR3 protein: CSATGLGNQPQHF
D gene: .; CDR3 length: 12; J gene: TRBJ2-5; V gene: TRBV7-2; clone size: many; CDR3 DNA: TGTGCCAGCAGCTCTTCGCGAGAGACCCAGTACTTC; CDR3 protein: CASSSSRETQYF
D gene: .; CDR3 length: 15; J gene: TRBJ1-1; V gene: TRBV7-2; clone size: many; CDR3 DNA: TGTGCCAGCAGCCAGGGGACGGGGATGAACACTGAAGCTTTCTTT; CDR3 protein: CASSQGTGMNTEAFF
D gene: TRBD2; CDR3 length: 15; J gene: TRBJ2-1; V gene: TRBV7-2; clone size: many; CDR3 DNA: TGTGCCAGCAGCCTTAGCGGGGGGATCTACAATGAGCAGTTCTTC; CDR3 protein: CASSLSGGIYNEQFF
D gene: TRBD2; CDR3 length: 16; J gene: TRBJ2-7; V gene: TRBV27; clone size: .; CDR3 DNA: TGTGCCAGCAGTTTCCCGACTAGCGGGGGGGCCTTCGAGCAGTACTTC; CDR3 protein: CASSFPTSGGAFEQYF
D gene: TRBD1; CDR3 length: 14; J gene: TRBJ2-1; V gene: TRBV20-1; clone size: few; CDR3 DNA: TGCAGTGCTAGGTCGGGACAGGGGGTCGGGGAGCAGTTCTTC; CDR3 protein: CSARSGQGVGEQFF
D gene: TRBD1; CDR3 length: 15; J gene: TRBJ2-7; V gene: TRBV5-4; clone size: .; CDR3 DNA: TGTGCCAGCAGCCCGGGACAGGGGGGGACCTACGAGCAGTACTTC; CDR3 protein: CASSPGQGGTYEQYF
D gene: .; CDR3 length: 13; J gene: TRBJ1-2; V gene: TRBV28; clone size: many; CDR3 DNA: TGTGCCAGCAGTCTCACTGAGGGGTACGGCTACACCTTC; CDR3 protein: CASSLTEGYGYTF
D gene: TRBD1; CDR3 length: 15; J gene: TRBJ1-5; V gene: TRBV6-2/TRBV6-3; clone size: .; CDR3 DNA: TGTGCCAGCAGCAAATCAGGGGGATCGAATCAGCCCCAGCATTTT; CDR3 protein: CASSKSGGSNQPQHF
D gene: TRBD2; CDR3 length: 15; J gene: TRBJ2-4; V gene: TRBV4-2; clone size: .; CDR3 DNA: TGTGCCAGCAGCCAAGACCATAGCGGGAGGTACATTCAGTACTTC; CDR3 protein: CASSQDHSGRYIQYF
D gene: .; CDR3 length: 17; J gene: TRBJ1-5; V gene: TRBV6-6; clone size: many; CDR3 DNA: TGTGCCAGCAGTTTTAAAATGGGTTCCTATAGCAATCAGCCCCAGCATTTT; CDR3 protein: CASSFKMGSYSNQPQHF
D gene: TRBD1; CDR3 length: 16; J gene: TRBJ2-6; V gene: TRBV29-1; clone size: .; CDR3 DNA: TGCAGCGTGCGGACAGGGGGGATCTCTGGGGCCAACGTCCTGACTTTC; CDR3 protein: CSVRTGGISGANVLTF